A single sample gave rise to the 4 T cell receptor beta chains below, sequenced in a study of blood T cells in healthy people across ages. Sample-barcoded 5' priming and a J-beta primer mix drove a second PCR of 7 to 11 cycles. TCRdb reprocessed the 5' RACE reads with MiXCR, giving one entry per CDR3 protein. In the table there are some 750,000 distinct CDR3 sequences, around a fifth of which are singletons. Sequences were obtained from blood. These receptors came from a man in his sixties or seventies in good health.

V and J are TRBV6-2 or TRBV6-3 and TRBJ2-5, with 9 nucleotides matching TRBD1. The CDR3 runs 15 residues. CDR1 MNHEY and CDR2 SVGEGT come from the germline V gene. Trimming removed 6 bases from V and 4 bases from J; junction bases left unmatched: 9. This chain's CDR3 is CASSYRDRAPETQYF. The CDR3 DNA reads TGTGCCAGCAGCTACCGGGACAGGGCGCCAGAGACCCAGTACTTC.

The V gene is TRBV20-1, the J gene TRBJ2-4; tentative D call: TRBD1 (6 bases). The CDR3 contains 18 residues. V dropped 1 base and J dropped 0 bases, with 19 bases sitting between them. Germline CDR1 is DFQATT and CDR2 is SNEGSKA (reference sequence). CDR3 coding DNA: TGCAGTGCTAGAGGTGCGACAGTGGGACAACTAGCCAAAAACATTCAGTACTTC. Encoded protein: CSARGATVGQLAKNIQYF.

This clonotype has only a few counts. The gene calls are TRBV7-2 and TRBJ2-1, with 7 bases matching TRBD1. CDR1 and CDR2 (germline): SGHTA, FQGNSA. Trimming cost V 4 bases and J 8 bases; bases outside gene matches: 11. This CDR3 region has 15 residues. CDR3 sequence: CASSSSTTGSHEQFF. Here the CDR3 DNA reads TGTGCCAGCAGCTCCTCCACGACAGGGAGCCATGAGCAGTTCTTC. The whole variable domain, remainder taken from reference TRBV7-2 and TRBJ2-1, is GAGVSQSPSNKVTEKGKDVELRCDPISGHTALYWYRQSLGQGLEFLIYFQGNSAPDKSGLPSDRFSAERTGGSVSTLTIQRTQQEDSAVYLCASSSSTTGSHEQFFGPGTRLTVL.

This clonotype showed up many times. The chain is built from TRBV12-3 or TRBV12-4 and TRBJ2-7, with TRBD2 matching 14 bases. TRBJ2-5 explains the end of the DNA better; the J call may be wrong. The CDR3 is made up of 17 amino acids. The CDR3 DNA sequence: TGTGCCAGCAGTTTAGGGGGACTAGCGGGGGTGAGAGAGACCCAGTACTTC. Its protein is CASSLGGLAGVRETQYF.